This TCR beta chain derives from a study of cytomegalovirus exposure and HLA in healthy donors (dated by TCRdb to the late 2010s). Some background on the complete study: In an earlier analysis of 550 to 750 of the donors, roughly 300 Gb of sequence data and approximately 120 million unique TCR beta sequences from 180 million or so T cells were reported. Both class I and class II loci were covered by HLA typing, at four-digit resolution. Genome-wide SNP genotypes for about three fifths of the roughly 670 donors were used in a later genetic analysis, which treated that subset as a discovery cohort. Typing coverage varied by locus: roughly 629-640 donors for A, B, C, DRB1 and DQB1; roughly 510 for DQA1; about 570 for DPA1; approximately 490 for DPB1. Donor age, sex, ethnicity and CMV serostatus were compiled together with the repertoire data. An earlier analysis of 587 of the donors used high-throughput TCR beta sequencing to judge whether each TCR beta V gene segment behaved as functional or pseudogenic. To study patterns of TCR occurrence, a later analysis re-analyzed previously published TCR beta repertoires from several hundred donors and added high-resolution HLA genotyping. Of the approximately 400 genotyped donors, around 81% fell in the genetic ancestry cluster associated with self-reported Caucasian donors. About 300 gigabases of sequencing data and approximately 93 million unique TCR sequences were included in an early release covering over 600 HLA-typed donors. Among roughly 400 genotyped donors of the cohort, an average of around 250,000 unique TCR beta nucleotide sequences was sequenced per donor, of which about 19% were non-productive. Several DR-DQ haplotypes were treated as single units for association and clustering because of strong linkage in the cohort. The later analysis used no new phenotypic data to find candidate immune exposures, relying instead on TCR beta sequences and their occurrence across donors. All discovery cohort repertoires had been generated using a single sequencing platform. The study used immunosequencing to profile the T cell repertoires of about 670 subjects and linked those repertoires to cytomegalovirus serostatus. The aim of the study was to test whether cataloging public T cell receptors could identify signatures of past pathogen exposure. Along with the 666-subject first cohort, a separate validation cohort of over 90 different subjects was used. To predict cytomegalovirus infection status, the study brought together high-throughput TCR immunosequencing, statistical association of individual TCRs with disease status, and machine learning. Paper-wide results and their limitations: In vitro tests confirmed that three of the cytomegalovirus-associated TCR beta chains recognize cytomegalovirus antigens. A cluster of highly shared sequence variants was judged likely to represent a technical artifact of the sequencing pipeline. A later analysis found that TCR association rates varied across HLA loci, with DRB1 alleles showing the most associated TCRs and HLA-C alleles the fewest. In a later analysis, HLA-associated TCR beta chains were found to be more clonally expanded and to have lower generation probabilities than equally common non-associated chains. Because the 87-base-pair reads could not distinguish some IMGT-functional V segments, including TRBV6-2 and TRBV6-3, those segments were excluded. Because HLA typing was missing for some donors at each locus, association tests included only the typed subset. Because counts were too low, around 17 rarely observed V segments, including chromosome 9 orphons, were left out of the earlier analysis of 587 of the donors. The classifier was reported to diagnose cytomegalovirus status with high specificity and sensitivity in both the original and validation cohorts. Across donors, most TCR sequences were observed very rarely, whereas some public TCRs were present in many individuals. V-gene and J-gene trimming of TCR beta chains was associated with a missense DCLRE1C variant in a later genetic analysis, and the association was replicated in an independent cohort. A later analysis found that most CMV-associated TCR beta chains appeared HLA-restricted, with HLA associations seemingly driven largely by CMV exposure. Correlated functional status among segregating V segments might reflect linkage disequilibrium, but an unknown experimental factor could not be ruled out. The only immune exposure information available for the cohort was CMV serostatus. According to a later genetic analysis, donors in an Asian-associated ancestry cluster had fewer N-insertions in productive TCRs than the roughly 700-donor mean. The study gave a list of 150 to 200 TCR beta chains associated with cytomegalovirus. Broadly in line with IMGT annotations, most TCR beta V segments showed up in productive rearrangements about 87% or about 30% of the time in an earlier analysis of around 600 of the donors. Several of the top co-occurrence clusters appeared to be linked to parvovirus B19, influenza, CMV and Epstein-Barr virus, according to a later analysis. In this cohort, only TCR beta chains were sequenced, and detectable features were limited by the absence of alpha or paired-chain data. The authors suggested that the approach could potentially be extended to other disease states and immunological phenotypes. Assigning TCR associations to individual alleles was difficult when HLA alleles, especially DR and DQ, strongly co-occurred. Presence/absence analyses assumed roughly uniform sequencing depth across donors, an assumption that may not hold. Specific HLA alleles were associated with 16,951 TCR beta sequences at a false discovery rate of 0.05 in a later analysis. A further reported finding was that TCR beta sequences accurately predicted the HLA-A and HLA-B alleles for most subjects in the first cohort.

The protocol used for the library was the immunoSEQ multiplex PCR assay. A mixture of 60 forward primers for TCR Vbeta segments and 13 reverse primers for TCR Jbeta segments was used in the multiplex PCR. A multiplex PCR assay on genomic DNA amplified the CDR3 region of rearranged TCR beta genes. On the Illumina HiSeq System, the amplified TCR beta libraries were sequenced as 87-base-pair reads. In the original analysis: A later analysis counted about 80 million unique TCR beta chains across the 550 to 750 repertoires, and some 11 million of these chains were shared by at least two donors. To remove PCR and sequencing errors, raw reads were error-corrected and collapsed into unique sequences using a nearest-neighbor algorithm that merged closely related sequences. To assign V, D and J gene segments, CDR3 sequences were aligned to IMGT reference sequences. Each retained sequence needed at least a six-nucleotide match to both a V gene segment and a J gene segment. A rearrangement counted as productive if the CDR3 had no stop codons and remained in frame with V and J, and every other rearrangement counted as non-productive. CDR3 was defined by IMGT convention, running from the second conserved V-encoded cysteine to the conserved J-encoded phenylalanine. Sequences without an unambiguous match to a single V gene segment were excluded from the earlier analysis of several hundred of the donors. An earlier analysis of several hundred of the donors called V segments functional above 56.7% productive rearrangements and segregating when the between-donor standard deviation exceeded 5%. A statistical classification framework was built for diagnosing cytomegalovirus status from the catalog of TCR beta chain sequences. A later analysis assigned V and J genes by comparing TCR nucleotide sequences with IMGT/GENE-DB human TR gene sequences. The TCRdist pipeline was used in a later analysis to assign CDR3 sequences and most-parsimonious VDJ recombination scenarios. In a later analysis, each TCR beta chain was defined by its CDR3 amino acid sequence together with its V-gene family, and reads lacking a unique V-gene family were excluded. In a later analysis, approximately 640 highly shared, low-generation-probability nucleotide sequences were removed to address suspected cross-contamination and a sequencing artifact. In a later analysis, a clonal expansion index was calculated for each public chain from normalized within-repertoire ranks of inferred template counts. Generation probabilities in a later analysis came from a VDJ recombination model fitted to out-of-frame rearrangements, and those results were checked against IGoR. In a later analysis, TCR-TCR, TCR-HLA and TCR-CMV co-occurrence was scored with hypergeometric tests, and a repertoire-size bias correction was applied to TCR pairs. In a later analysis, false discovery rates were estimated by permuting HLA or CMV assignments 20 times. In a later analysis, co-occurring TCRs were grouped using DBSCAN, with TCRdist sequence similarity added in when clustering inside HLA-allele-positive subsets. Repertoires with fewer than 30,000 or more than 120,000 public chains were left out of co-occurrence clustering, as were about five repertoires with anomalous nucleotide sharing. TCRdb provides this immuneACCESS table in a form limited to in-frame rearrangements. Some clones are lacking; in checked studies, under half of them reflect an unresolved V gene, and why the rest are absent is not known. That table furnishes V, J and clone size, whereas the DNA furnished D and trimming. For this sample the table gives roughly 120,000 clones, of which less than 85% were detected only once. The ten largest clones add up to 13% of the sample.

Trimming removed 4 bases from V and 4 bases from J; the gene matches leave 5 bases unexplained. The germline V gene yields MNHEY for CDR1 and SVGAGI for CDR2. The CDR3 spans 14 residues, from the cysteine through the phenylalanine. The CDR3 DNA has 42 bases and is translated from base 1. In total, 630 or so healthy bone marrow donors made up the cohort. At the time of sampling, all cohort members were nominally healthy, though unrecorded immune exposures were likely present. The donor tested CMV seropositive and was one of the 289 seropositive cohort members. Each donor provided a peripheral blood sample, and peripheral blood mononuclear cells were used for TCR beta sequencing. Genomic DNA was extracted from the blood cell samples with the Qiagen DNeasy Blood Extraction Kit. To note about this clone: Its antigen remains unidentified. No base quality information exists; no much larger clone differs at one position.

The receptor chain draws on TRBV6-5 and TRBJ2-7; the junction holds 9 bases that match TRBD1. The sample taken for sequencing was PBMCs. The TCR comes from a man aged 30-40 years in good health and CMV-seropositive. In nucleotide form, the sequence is TGTGCCAGCAGTTCGGGACAGGGTACGTACGAGCAGTACTTC. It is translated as CASSSGQGTYEQYF.